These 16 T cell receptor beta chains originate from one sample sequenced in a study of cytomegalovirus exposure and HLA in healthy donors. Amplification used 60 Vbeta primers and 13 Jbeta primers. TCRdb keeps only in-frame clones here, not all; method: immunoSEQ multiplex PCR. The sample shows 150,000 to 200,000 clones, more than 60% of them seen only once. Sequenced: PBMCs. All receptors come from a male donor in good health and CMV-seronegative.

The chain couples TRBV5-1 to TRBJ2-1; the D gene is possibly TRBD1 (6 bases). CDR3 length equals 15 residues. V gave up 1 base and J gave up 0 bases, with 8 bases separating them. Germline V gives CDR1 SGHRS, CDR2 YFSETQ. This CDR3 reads CASSLQGSSYNEQFF. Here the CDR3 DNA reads TGCGCCAGCAGCTTGCAGGGGAGCTCCTACAATGAGCAGTTCTTC.

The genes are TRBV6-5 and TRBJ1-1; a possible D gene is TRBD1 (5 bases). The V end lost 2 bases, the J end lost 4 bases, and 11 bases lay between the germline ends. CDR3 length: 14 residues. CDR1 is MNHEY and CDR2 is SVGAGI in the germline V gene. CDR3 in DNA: TGTGCCAGCAGTTACGCCGGGGGGGGCACTGAAGCTTTCTTT. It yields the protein CASSYAGGGTEAFF.

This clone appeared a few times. The CDR3 is CASSTGNTEAFF. The CDR3 nucleotides read TGTGCCAGCAGTACAGGGAACACTGAAGCTTTCTTT. V is TRBV6-5 and J is TRBJ1-1; D is possibly TRBD1 (5 bases). This CDR3 has 12 amino acids. In germline, CDR1 is MNHEY, CDR2 SVGAGI. Trimming took off 5 bases at V and 1 base at J, with 5 bases between the two ends.

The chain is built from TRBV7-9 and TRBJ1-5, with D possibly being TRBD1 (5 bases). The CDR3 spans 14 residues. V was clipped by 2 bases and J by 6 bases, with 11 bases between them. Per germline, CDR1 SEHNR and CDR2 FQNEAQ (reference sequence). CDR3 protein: CASSLQGSTQPQHF. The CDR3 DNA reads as TGTGCCAGCAGCTTACAGGGTAGTACTCAGCCCCAGCATTTT.

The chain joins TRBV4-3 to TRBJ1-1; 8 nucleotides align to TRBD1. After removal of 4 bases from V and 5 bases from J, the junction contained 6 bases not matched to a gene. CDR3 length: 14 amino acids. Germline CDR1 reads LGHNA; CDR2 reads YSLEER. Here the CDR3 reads CASSRDRGRTEAFF. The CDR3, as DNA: TGCGCCAGCAGCCGAGACAGGGGACGGACTGAAGCTTTCTTT.

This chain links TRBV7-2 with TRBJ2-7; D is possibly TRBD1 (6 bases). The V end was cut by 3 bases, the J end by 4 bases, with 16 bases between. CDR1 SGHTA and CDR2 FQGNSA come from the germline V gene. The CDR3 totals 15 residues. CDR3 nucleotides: TGTGCCAGCAGCTTGGGGACATCTCGTTCGTACGAGCAGTACTTC. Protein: CASSLGTSRSYEQYF.

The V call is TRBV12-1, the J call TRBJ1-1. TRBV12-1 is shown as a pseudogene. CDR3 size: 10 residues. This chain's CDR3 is CASSFSRAFF. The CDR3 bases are TGTGCCAGCAGCTTTAGTAGAGCTTTCTTT.

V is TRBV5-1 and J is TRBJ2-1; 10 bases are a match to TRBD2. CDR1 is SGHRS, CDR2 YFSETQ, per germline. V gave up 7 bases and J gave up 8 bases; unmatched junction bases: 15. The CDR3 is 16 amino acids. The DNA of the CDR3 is TGCGCCAGCTCCCACGGGGTAGCGGGAGGTACCGATGAGCAGTTCTTC. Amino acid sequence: CASSHGVAGGTDEQFF.

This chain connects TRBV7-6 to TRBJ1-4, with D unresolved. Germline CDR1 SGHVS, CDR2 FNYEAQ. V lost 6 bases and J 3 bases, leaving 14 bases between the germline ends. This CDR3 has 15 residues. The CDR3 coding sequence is TGTGCCAGCAGTACTCAACAGAACTCTAATGAAAAACTGTTTTTT. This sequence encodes CASSTQQNSNEKLFF.

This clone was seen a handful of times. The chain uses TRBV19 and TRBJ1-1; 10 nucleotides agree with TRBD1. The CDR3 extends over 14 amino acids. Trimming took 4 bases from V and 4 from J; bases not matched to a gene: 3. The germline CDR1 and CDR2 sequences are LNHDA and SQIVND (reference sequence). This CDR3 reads CASSKGQGGTEAFF. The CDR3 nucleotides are TGTGCCAGTAGTAAAGGACAGGGGGGCACTGAAGCTTTCTTT.

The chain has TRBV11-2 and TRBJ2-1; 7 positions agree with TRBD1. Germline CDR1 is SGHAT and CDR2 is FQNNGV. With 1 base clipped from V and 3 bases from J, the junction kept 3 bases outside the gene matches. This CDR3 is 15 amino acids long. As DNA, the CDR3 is TGTGCCAGCAGCTTAGGACAGGGTTTCTACAATGAGCAGTTCTTC. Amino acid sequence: CASSLGQGFYNEQFF.

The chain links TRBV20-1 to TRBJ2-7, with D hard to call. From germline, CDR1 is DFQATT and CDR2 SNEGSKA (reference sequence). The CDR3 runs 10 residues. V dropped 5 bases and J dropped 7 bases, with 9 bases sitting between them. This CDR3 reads CSAAGLEQYF. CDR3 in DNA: TGCAGTGCTGCCGGGTTGGAGCAGTACTTC.

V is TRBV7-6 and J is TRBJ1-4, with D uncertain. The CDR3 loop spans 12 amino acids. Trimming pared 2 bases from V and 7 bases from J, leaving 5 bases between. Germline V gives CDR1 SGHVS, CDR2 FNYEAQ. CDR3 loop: CASSLNGEKLFF. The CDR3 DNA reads TGTGCCAGCAGCTTAAACGGTGAAAAACTGTTTTTT. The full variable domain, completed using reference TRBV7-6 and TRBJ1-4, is GAGVSQSPRYKVTKRGQDVALRCDPISGHVSLYWYRQALGQGPEFLTYFNYEAQQDKSGLPNDRFSAERPEGSISTLTIQRTEQRDSAMYRCASSLNGEKLFFGSGTQLSVL.

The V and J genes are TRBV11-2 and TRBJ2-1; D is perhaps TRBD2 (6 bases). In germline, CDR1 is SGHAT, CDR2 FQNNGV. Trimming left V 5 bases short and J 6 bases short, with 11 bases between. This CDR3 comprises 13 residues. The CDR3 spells CASSHVGGNEQFF. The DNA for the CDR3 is TGTGCCAGCAGCCATGTGGGAGGCAATGAGCAGTTCTTC.

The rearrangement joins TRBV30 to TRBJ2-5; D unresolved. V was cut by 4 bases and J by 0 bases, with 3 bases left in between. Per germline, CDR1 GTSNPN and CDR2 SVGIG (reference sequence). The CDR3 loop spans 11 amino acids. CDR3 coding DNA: TGTGCCTGGACGTACCAAGAGACCCAGTACTTC. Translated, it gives CAWTYQETQYF.

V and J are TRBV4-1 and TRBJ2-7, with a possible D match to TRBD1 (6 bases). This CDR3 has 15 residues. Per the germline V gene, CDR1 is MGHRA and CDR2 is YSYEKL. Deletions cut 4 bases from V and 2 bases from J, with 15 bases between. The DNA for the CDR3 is TGCGCCAGCAGCCGAACGGCCACAGGGACCTACGAGCAGTACTTC. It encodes CASSRTATGTYEQYF.